These 24 T cell receptor beta chains came from one sample sequenced in a study of PD-1 blockade in classical Hodgkin lymphoma. Stated time point: cycle 4 day 1 (C4D1), after 6 weeks of nivolumab. Every patient experienced relapse after autologous stem cell transplantation, and brentuximab vedotin exposure varied. Produced via immunoSEQ multiplex PCR; TCRdb's table is partial and in-frame only. Of 25,000 to 30,000 clones in the sample, around 80% were seen once. Sequences were derived from peripheral blood mononuclear cells (PBMCs), sampled before the fourth cycle of nivolumab. The source of these receptors is a human donor with classical Hodgkin lymphoma.

The chain couples TRBV18 to TRBJ2-5, with D unresolved. CDR1 is KGHSH, CDR2 LQKENI, per germline. Trimming took off 2 bases at V and 5 bases at J, with 6 bases between the two ends. The CDR3 has 12 residues. This CDR3 reads CASSPNAETQYF. CDR3 in DNA: TGTGCCAGCTCACCAAACGCGGAGACCCAGTACTTC.

The genes are TRBV11-2 and TRBJ1-1; D is unresolved. Trimming shortened V by 1 base and J by 6 bases, and 12 bases separated the two germline ends. The CDR3 is 14 amino acids. Germline loops: CDR1 SGHAT, CDR2 FQNNGV. The CDR3 DNA reads TGTGCCAGCAGCTTAGGGACGGTAAACTCTGAAGCTTTCTTT. Translation: CASSLGTVNSEAFF.

The table lists this clone with a count of one. The gene calls are TRBV7-9 and TRBJ2-7; maybe TRBD2 (6 bases). Between the trimmed V and J ends, which lost 11 bases and 2 bases, there was a span of 16 bases. The V gene's germline CDR1 is SEHNR and CDR2 FQNEAQ (reference sequence). This CDR3 contains 13 residues. The CDR3 protein is CAAGTGLTYEQYF. The CDR3 coding sequence is TGTGCCGCAGGGACGGGACTCACCTACGAGCAGTACTTC.

The chain couples TRBV6-1 to TRBJ2-7; a possible D gene is TRBD1 (6 bases). Germline V CDR1 and CDR2: MNHNS, SASEGT. V was pared by 1 base and J by 3 bases, with 10 bases between. The CDR3 runs 14 residues. CDR3 region: CASSEVGQNYEQYF. In DNA form, the CDR3 reads TGTGCCAGCAGTGAAGTCGGACAGAACTACGAGCAGTACTTC.

The genes are TRBV5-1 and TRBJ1-5; D is uncertain. The germline V gene encodes CDR1 SGHRS and CDR2 YFSETQ. This CDR3 comprises 15 residues. Trimming took off 0 bases at V and 5 bases at J, with 12 bases between the two ends. In DNA form, the CDR3 reads TGCGCCAGCAGCTTGGAAGGGAGATGGGATCAGCCCCAGCATTTT. Translating gives CASSLEGRWDQPQHF.

CDR3 residues: CASSLRTSGRYEQYF. CDR3 DNA sequence: TGCGCCAGCAGCCTTAGGACTAGCGGGAGGTACGAGCAGTACTTC. This chain uses TRBV4-1 with TRBJ2-7, with 14 bases aligning to TRBD2. Germline V CDR1 and CDR2: MGHRA, YSYEKL. The CDR3 runs to 15 residues. Germline trimming cut 4 bases from V and 4 bases from J; bases unmatched to any gene: 3.

The rearrangement uses TRBV7-7 and TRBJ1-1, with D perhaps TRBD1 (6 bases). CDR1 is SSHAT, CDR2 FNYEAQ, per germline (reference sequence). The V gene lost 1 base and the J gene lost 0 bases, with 15 bases spanning the gap. This CDR3 comprises 17 residues. This chain's CDR3 is CASSLERTVVMNTEAFF. The CDR3 DNA reads TGTGCCAGCAGCTTAGAGCGGACAGTCGTAATGAACACTGAAGCTTTCTTT.

This clone occurred once. The chain is built from TRBV6-1 and TRBJ2-7; 7 bases align to TRBD1. V was pared by 3 bases and J by 6 bases, with 17 bases of the junction left unmatched. The V gene's germline CDR1 is MNHNS and CDR2 SASEGT. The CDR3 is made up of 17 amino acids. CDR3 bases: TGTGCCAGCAGTGATTTGGGACCGGGACAGCTAGGGCCCGAGCAGTACTTC. Amino acid sequence: CASSDLGPGQLGPEQYF.

This clone has just one count. This chain connects TRBV18 to TRBJ2-5; 7 nucleotides align to TRBD1. V lost 3 bases and J lost 4; bases outside the gene matches: 14. CDR1 is KGHSH, CDR2 LQKENI, per germline. The CDR3 has 17 residues. The CDR3 loop is CASSPRTPGQWGETQYF. The CDR3, as DNA: TGTGCCAGCTCACCTAGGACTCCGGGACAGTGGGGAGAGACCCAGTACTTC.

The chain has TRBV7-3 and TRBJ1-1, with D perhaps matching TRBD1 (6 bases). The CDR3 spans 12 residues. Germline CDR1 and CDR2: SGHTA and FQGTGA. V dropped 5 bases and J dropped 11 bases, with 15 bases sitting between them. The CDR3 spells CASSPETGTAFF. As DNA, the CDR3 is TGTGCCAGCAGCCCGGAGACAGGAACGGCTTTCTTT.

DNA of the CDR3: TGTGCCAGCTCACCAAGGCAGCCAAACACCGGGGAGCTGTTTTTT. Residues: CASSPRQPNTGELFF. The rearrangement uses TRBV18 and TRBJ2-2; D unclear. Trimming stripped 2 bases from V and 2 bases from J, with 9 bases between. Germline V gene lookup returns CDR1 KGHSH and CDR2 LQKENI. The CDR3 has 15 amino acids.

The chain uses TRBV5-1 and TRBJ1-1; D not resolved. The CDR3 runs to 14 residues. Deletions cut 0 bases from V and 0 bases from J, with 6 bases between. The germline gives CDR1 SGHRS, CDR2 YFSETQ. The CDR3 DNA reads TGCGCCAGCAGCTTGGTTGGGTTGAACACTGAAGCTTTCTTT. Its translation is CASSLVGLNTEAFF.

This clone was detected only once. The rearrangement links TRBV25-1 to TRBJ2-5, with TRBD2 matching over 7 bases. The junction had 6 bases not matched to a gene; V was cut back by 6 bases and J by 5 bases. The CDR3 runs 13 residues. Per germline, CDR1 MGHDK and CDR2 SYGVNS. The CDR3 region is CASRGEGRETQYF. Here the CDR3 DNA reads TGTGCCAGCAGGGGGGAGGGGAGGGAGACCCAGTACTTC.

The chain has TRBV30 and TRBJ2-3; 10 bases align to TRBD2. Germline-derived CDR1 and CDR2 are GTSNPN and SVGIG (reference sequence). The CDR3 has 17 residues. V lost 0 bases to trimming and J lost 1 base; unmatched junction nucleotides: 7. The CDR3 DNA sequence: TGTGCCTGGAGTGTATTTCTCCTAGCGGGAGGCACAGATACGCAGTATTTT. It is translated as CAWSVFLLAGGTDTQYF.

CDR3 bases: TGTGCCAGCAGTGAATCGGACTATTCCCTCCCCAGTGAGCAGTTCTTC. Amino acids: CASSESDYSLPSEQFF. The gene calls are TRBV6-1 and TRBJ2-1, with D perhaps matching TRBD2 (6 bases). CDR3 length equals 16 residues. V lost 2 bases to trimming and J lost 9 bases, with 20 bases between them. The V gene's germline CDR1 is MNHNS and CDR2 SASEGT.

V usage is TRBV19 and J usage is TRBJ2-2; D assignment may be TRBD1 or TRBD2 (5 bases each). The CDR3 is 17 amino acids. Trimming removed 0 bases from V and 2 bases from J, with 13 bases in between. The germline V gene has CDR1 LNHDA and CDR2 SQIVND (reference sequence). The CDR3 loop is CASSIDRGRVNTGELFF. The DNA for the CDR3 is TGTGCCAGTAGTATAGATAGGGGACGCGTAAACACCGGGGAGCTGTTTTTT.

This clone showed up just once. This sequence joins TRBV19 and TRBJ1-5; no clear D. Per the germline V gene, CDR1 is LNHDA and CDR2 is SQIVND (reference sequence). V shed 5 bases and J shed 0 bases, with 11 bases lying between them. This CDR3 spans 15 amino acids. CDR3 residues: CASSLISNSNQPQHF. The CDR3 DNA is TGTGCCAGTAGTCTAATCAGCAATAGCAATCAGCCCCAGCATTTT.

This clone was picked up a small number of times. The CDR3 DNA reads as TGTGCCAGCGAGGTCGCGGACGAGCAGTACTTC. This encodes CASEVADEQYF. The chain has TRBV6-1 and TRBJ2-7; no clear D. The CDR3 is 11 residues long. The ends were cut back, 8 bases at V and 5 bases at J, with 10 bases in the middle. CDR1 MNHNS and CDR2 SASEGT come from the germline V gene.

The chain links TRBV18 to TRBJ2-3, with unresolved D. Germline V gene sequence: CDR1 KGHSH, CDR2 LQKENI. The CDR3 contains 12 residues. The ends were cut back, 6 bases at V and 3 bases at J, with 7 bases in the middle. CDR3 in amino acids: CASSSRTDTQYF. The CDR3 region has the DNA TGTGCCAGCTCGTCTAGGACAGATACGCAGTATTTT. Full variable domain (outside the CDR3, taken from reference TRBV18 and TRBJ2-3): NAGVMQNPRHLVRRRGQEARLRCSPMKGHSHVYWYRQLPEEGLKFMVYLQKENIIDESGMPKERFSAEFPKEGPSILRIQQVVRGDSAAYFCASSSRTDTQYFGPGTRLTVL.

This clone occurred a few times. The chain combines TRBV4-1 with TRBJ1-2; D may be TRBD1 (5 bases). This CDR3 contains 14 residues. Germline lookup yields CDR1 MGHRA and CDR2 YSYEKL. Between the trimmed V and J ends, which lost 0 bases and 3 bases, there was a span of 8 bases. CDR3 in amino acids: CASSQERQHYGYTF. CDR3 DNA sequence: TGCGCCAGCAGCCAAGAGAGACAGCACTATGGCTACACCTTC.

J is TRBJ2-2 and V is TRBV27, with 13 nucleotides matching TRBD2. The V segment lost 3 bases and the J segment 11 bases; nucleotides outside the gene matches: 3. Germline values: CDR1 MNHEY, CDR2 SMNVEV (reference sequence). The CDR3 is 14 amino acids. The CDR3: CASSFWTSGSELFF. The CDR3 DNA reads TGTGCCAGCAGTTTCTGGACTAGCGGGAGTGAGCTGTTTTTT.

CDR3: CSVSTDTQYF. CDR3 nucleotide sequence: TGCAGCGTGAGCACAGATACGCAGTATTTT. The gene calls are TRBV29-1 and TRBJ2-3; D ambiguous. Germline values: CDR1 SQVTM, CDR2 ANQGSEA. The CDR3 runs to 10 residues. Trimming left V 6 bases short and J 0 bases short, with 1 base between.

This clone has more than one count but fewer than ten. J is TRBJ1-4 and V is TRBV5-1, with D possibly matching TRBD1 (5 bases). This CDR3 has 15 amino acids. Per the germline V gene, CDR1 is SGHRS and CDR2 is YFSETQ. V gave up 0 bases and J gave up 5 bases, with 11 bases separating them. The CDR3 coding sequence is TGCGCCAGCAGCTTGGCCGGGACTGTGAATGAAAAACTGTTTTTT. It codes for CASSLAGTVNEKLFF.

The chain carries TRBV7-2 and TRBJ2-1; 11 bases match TRBD2. Trimming removed 3 bases from V and 3 bases from J; junction bases left unmatched: 4. CDR1 and CDR2 (germline): SGHTA, FQGNSA. This CDR3 region has 16 residues. CDR3 coding DNA: TGTGCCAGCAGCTTGGCCGGGACTAGCGGCTACAATGAGCAGTTCTTC. Its translation is CASSLAGTSGYNEQFF.